One sample yielded the 3 T cell receptor beta chains listed below, sequenced in a study of T cell responses to AZD1222 COVID-19 vaccine. The data were produced by immunoSEQ multiplex PCR, yet TCRdb's version contains in-frame clones alone and is incomplete. The table lists roughly 140,000 clones, 88% of them singletons. Sequenced material: peripheral blood, taken on day 0 of AZD1222 vaccination. The origin of the receptors is an adult in good health.

Here the CDR3 reads CATFTSGRSDTQYF. The CDR3 nucleotides are TGTGCCACCTTTACTAGCGGGAGATCGGATACGCAGTATTTT. The genes are TRBV27 and TRBJ2-3, with 11 bases that match TRBD2. Trimming at V came to 10 bases and at J to 6 bases, leaving 9 bases not matched to a gene. Looked up from germline, CDR1 is MNHEY and CDR2 is SMNVEV (reference sequence). The CDR3 is 14 amino acids.

The chain's CDR3 is CASSKNPTRGAYEQYF. CDR3 coding DNA: TGTGCCAGCAGCAAGAACCCGACTAGAGGTGCCTACGAGCAGTACTTC. J is TRBJ2-7 and V is TRBV21-1; the table's TRBD2 call for D was not verified on the DNA. TRBV21-1 is reported as a pseudogene. The CDR3 extends over 16 amino acids.

The chain combines TRBV18 with TRBJ2-7; TRBD2 matches 8 bases. The trim removed 8 bases at V and 0 bases at J, leaving 12 bases unmatched. Germline CDR1 KGHSH, CDR2 LQKENI. The CDR3 runs 16 residues. CDR3 sequence: CASTGAGTSASYEQYF. The CDR3 DNA follows: TGTGCCAGCACAGGAGCCGGGACTAGTGCCTCCTACGAGCAGTACTTC.